These T cell receptor beta chains were read from a single sample in a study of cytomegalovirus exposure and HLA in healthy donors. The data were produced by immunoSEQ multiplex PCR, yet TCRdb's version contains in-frame clones alone and is incomplete. The sample has roughly 120,000 clones, over 60% seen once. Sequencing was performed on PBMCs. Receptors were obtained from a woman aged 40 to 55 in good health and CMV-seropositive. Both conserved end residues are part of each CDR3. A D gene is named only where the DNA matches it firmly. Some rows have no size entry. The others give once, few or many, or a class for an expanded clone.

TRBV30	-	TRBJ1-1	-	TGTGCCTGGTTATGGGGGGGAGAAGCTTTCTTT	CAWLWGGEAFF
TRBV27	-	TRBJ1-6	-	TGTGCCAGCAGTCCGCATGTAGGGGCGGTCAATAATTCACCCCTCCACTTT	CASSPHVGAVNNSPLHF
TRBV2	-	TRBJ1-2	-	TGTGCCAGCAGTCTTTCCGGGCAGGGTGGTGGCTACACCTTC	CASSLSGQGGGYTF
TRBV18	TRBD1	TRBJ2-5	once	TGTGCCAGCTCACCTGGACAGGAGGAGACCCAGTACTTC	CASSPGQEETQYF
TRBV4-1	TRBD2	TRBJ2-7	-	TGCGCCAGCAGCCAAGGAGGGACTAGCGGGAGCCTCACCTACGAGCAGTACTTC	CASSQGGTSGSLTYEQYF
TRBV7-6	TRBD1	TRBJ1-1	-	TGTGCCAGCAGCTTAGCGCAGGGGGCGCGAACTGAAGCTTTCTTT	CASSLAQGARTEAFF
TRBV2	TRBD1	TRBJ2-3	few	TGTGCCAGCACTTTGGACAGGGGGGGAACAGATACGCAGTATTTT	CASTLDRGGTDTQYF
TRBV19	-	TRBJ1-5	-	TGTGCCAGTAGTACGGGCAGGGATCGACAGCCCCAGCATTTT	CASSTGRDRQPQHF
TRBV5-6	TRBD2	TRBJ2-1	-	TGTGCCAGCAGCGTAGAGGGACTAGCGGGATTTGCGCAGTTCTTC	CASSVEGLAGFAQFF
TRBV6-1	-	TRBJ2-7	-	TGTGCCAGCAGACAGGGACTACACTACGAGCAGTACTTC	CASRQGLHYEQYF
TRBV5-4	-	TRBJ1-2	-	TGTGCCAGCAGCTTGGGTGGGGGCGCATTTTTTGGCTACACCTTC	CASSLGGGAFFGYTF
TRBV18	TRBD2	TRBJ2-1	-	TGTGCCAGCTCACCAAGATGGCTAGCGGGAGACAATGAGCAGTTCTTC	CASSPRWLAGDNEQFF
TRBV2	TRBD2	TRBJ2-2	-	TGTGCCAGCAGTGAAAGACTAGCGGGCATTAACACCGGGGAGCTGTTTTTT	CASSERLAGINTGELFF
TRBV30	TRBD2	TRBJ2-1	-	TGTGCCTGGTGGGGACTAGAGAGCAATGAGCAGTTCTTC	CAWWGLESNEQFF
TRBV28	-	TRBJ2-5	-	TGTGCCAGCAGTTTCCACAGGGCCAATCAAGAGACCCAGTACTTC	CASSFHRANQETQYF
TRBV5-1	TRBD2	TRBJ2-1	-	TGCGCCAGCAGCTTGGCCCTAGCGGGAGTAGGGAATGAGCAGTTCTTC	CASSLALAGVGNEQFF
TRBV5-1	TRBD1	TRBJ2-7	few	TGCGCCAGCAGCCCTGGACAGGCCTCCTACGAGCAGTACTTC	CASSPGQASYEQYF
TRBV30	-	TRBJ2-3	-	TGTGCCTGGAGTCCAGGGACTTTTCTCACAGATACGCAGTATTTT	CAWSPGTFLTDTQYF
TRBV28	-	TRBJ2-3	few	TGTGCCAGCAGTTCCCCAAGCACAGATACGCAGTATTTT	CASSSPSTDTQYF
TRBV10-1	TRBD1	TRBJ1-1	-	TGCGCCAGCCGTTCGACAGGGGGCACTGAAGCTTTCTTT	CASRSTGGTEAFF
TRBV6-1	TRBD1	TRBJ2-1	few	TGTGCCAGCAGTGAATCCACCGGGACAGGGTTTAATGAGCAGTTCTTC	CASSESTGTGFNEQFF
TRBV7-6	-	TRBJ2-5	-	TGTGCCAGCAGCCGTGGTATAATGAGGGACCAAGAGACCCAGTACTTC	CASSRGIMRDQETQYF
TRBV28	TRBD2	TRBJ2-5	-	TGTGCCAGCAGTTCCGGTTCTAGCGGGAGAGAGACCCAGTACTTC	CASSSGSSGRETQYF
TRBV12-5	TRBD1	TRBJ2-3	few	TGTGCTAGTGGTGCGGGACAGGGGGGGACAGATACGCAGTATTTT	CASGAGQGGTDTQYF
TRBV30	TRBD2	TRBJ2-3	-	TGTGCCTGGACCAAGAGACTAGCGGGATACACAGATACGCAGTATTTT	CAWTKRLAGYTDTQYF
TRBV6-6	TRBD1	TRBJ2-1	once	TGTGCCAGCAGACCCCCAGGGGGCATAGCCTACAATGAGCAGTTCTTC	CASRPPGGIAYNEQFF
TRBV28	-	TRBJ1-5	-	TGTGCCAGCAGTTTAATAGTTGGGGGCTTTCAGCCCCAGCATTTT	CASSLIVGGFQPQHF
TRBV10-3	-	TRBJ2-1	few	TGTGCCATCAGTGAGTCGGGGCAGGGATATTCCTACAATGAGCAGTTCTTC	CAISESGQGYSYNEQFF
TRBV6-4	-	TRBJ1-5	-	TGTGCCAGCAGTGAGGCCCCGGGTCAGCCCCAGCATTTT	CASSEAPGQPQHF
TRBV11-2	-	TRBJ1-2	-	TGTGCCAGCAGCTTAGAGGGACAAAGCTATGGCTACACCTTC	CASSLEGQSYGYTF
TRBV20-1	-	TRBJ2-1	-	TGCAGTGCAAGCCGGGAGGAGCAGTTCTTC	CSASREEQFF
TRBV28	-	TRBJ2-3	-	TGTGCCAGCAGTTTCACGGGAGCTACAGATACGCAGTATTTT	CASSFTGATDTQYF
TRBV7-3	-	TRBJ2-1	-	TGTGCCAGCAGCTTAACGCGAGGCGAGTCCGCACACAATGAGCAGTTCTTC	CASSLTRGESAHNEQFF
TRBV6-1	TRBD1	TRBJ2-7	-	TGTGCCAGCTGGGGCCTCGGACAGGGGGCTATCGAGCAGTACTTC	CASWGLGQGAIEQYF
TRBV2	-	TRBJ1-3	-	TGTGCCAGCAGTCTATTCCTTAAAAACACCATATATTTT	CASSLFLKNTIYF
TRBV9	-	TRBJ2-7	-	TGTGCCAGCAGCTTCCGGGACACGGGCTCCTACGAGCAGTACTTC	CASSFRDTGSYEQYF
TRBV6-5	TRBD2	TRBJ2-1	-	TGTGCCAGCAGTTATGGGACTAGTCTAGGGGGTGAGCAGTTCTTC	CASSYGTSLGGEQFF
TRBV4-1	TRBD2	TRBJ2-1	-	TGCGCCAGCAGCCAAGGACTAGCGGGGGCCAATGAGCAGTTCTTC	CASSQGLAGANEQFF
TRBV7-8	-	TRBJ1-1	-	TGTGCCAGCAGCCAACGTCAGGGGCGGACTGAAGCTTTCTTT	CASSQRQGRTEAFF
TRBV11-2	TRBD2	TRBJ2-3	-	TGTGCCAGCAGGAAACTAGCGGGAGGAGATACGCAGTATTTT	CASRKLAGGDTQYF
TRBV25-1	TRBD1	TRBJ2-7	-	TGTGCCAGCAGTCCTAGTGACAGGGGTCGGAACGAGCAGTACTTC	CASSPSDRGRNEQYF
TRBV30	-	TRBJ2-3	-	TGTGCCTGGAATCTTCAGGGTAGAAATACGCAGTATTTT	CAWNLQGRNTQYF
TRBV27	-	TRBJ1-5	-	TGTGCCAGCAGTCCTTCGGGGTATAGCAATCAGCCCCAGCATTTT	CASSPSGYSNQPQHF
TRBV20-1	-	TRBJ1-5	-	TGCAGTGCTAGTACAGGGTGGGTAAGACATTTT	CSASTGWVRHF
TRBV19	TRBD1	TRBJ1-2	-	TGTGCCAGTAGTATACCGGCCTGGACAGGGATAGATGGCTACACCTTC	CASSIPAWTGIDGYTF
TRBV9	TRBD2	TRBJ2-5	-	TGTGCCAGCAGCGCATCCTCGGGGGGGAGCGAGACCCAGTACTTC	CASSASSGGSETQYF
TRBV5-1	TRBD2	TRBJ2-1	few	TGCGCCAGCAGCTTGTCCCCTAGCGGCAACAATGAGCAGTTCTTC	CASSLSPSGNNEQFF
TRBV19	-	TRBJ1-5	once	TGTGCCAGTAGTCCACAGGTGTACAATCAGCCCCAGCATTTT	CASSPQVYNQPQHF
TRBV6-5	-	TRBJ1-4	once	TGTGCCAGCAGTTACTCAAGGGCAGGACTTAATGAAAAACTGTTTTTT	CASSYSRAGLNEKLFF
TRBV5-1	-	TRBJ1-3	-	TGCGCCAGCAGCTTGGGAGTGCACGGAAACACCATATATTTT	CASSLGVHGNTIYF
TRBV6-6	-	TRBJ1-6	-	TGTGCCAGCAGTTACTCACAGGGTAATTCACCCCTCCACTTT	CASSYSQGNSPLHF
TRBV7-9	-	TRBJ2-3	-	TGTGCCAGCACCTCTTTCCAGCCGGAGGCAGATACGCAGTATTTT	CASTSFQPEADTQYF
TRBV28	TRBD1	TRBJ2-2	-	TGTGCCAGCACTACGGACAGGCACCTCACCGGGGAGCTGTTTTTT	CASTTDRHLTGELFF